This T cell receptor (beta chain) was identified during a study of identical twins. Study-level points and caveats: Cord blood beta clonotypes present at high abundance carried fewer insertions; no such pattern appeared in memory repertoires.

TCRdb re-called the 5' RACE reads through MiXCR, storing one row per CDR3 protein. The sample shows roughly 1,500,000 distinct CDR3 sequences, around 29% of them seen only once. Remarks on this clonotype: Its antigen is not identified.

Germline CDR1 reads SGHNT; CDR2 reads YYREEE (reference sequence). The CDR3 has 16 residues. The receptor's source is a newborn girl in good health. The chain has TRBV5-4 and TRBJ2-1; TRBD2 might be the D (5 bases). The closer fit of TRBJ2-7 to the DNA end suggests the J call may be wrong. The sequencing sample was made of cord blood. CDR3 in amino acids: CASSRASTGSYNEQYF. CDR3 nucleotide sequence: TGTGCCAGCAGCAGGGCTAGCACGGGCTCCTACAATGAGCAGTACTTC.